The 32 T cell receptor beta chains in this list originate from one sample, sequenced in a study of PD-1 blockade in classical Hodgkin lymphoma. The assay was immunoSEQ multiplex PCR, and TCRdb's table has in-frame clones only and misses some. The sample shows tens of thousands of clones, 60% to 75% of them seen only once. Noted time point: cycle 4 day 1 (C4D1), after 6 weeks of nivolumab. With no exception, relapse followed autologous stem cell transplantation in all patients, and brentuximab vedotin exposure varied. Specimen: peripheral blood mononuclear cells (PBMCs), collected before the fourth cycle of nivolumab. The receptors derive from a human donor with classical Hodgkin lymphoma.

The chain has TRBV2 and TRBJ1-2; 10 nucleotides align to TRBD1. V dropped 4 bases and J dropped 8; count of bases not matched to a gene: 4. CDR1 and CDR2 from the germline V gene are SNHLY and FYNNEI. CDR3 length equals 13 residues. The CDR3 sequence: CASSAGTGVGYTF. The CDR3 DNA reads as TGTGCCAGCAGTGCCGGGACAGGGGTCGGCTACACCTTC.

The chain carries TRBV10-3 and TRBJ2-5; 16 bases map to TRBD2. The closer fit of TRBJ2-7 to the DNA end suggests the J call may be wrong. The length of the CDR3 is 15 residues. CDR1 is ENHRY, CDR2 SYGVKD, per germline. The CDR3 spells CASSGLAGGVYEQYF. The CDR3 bases are TGTGCCAGTTCGGGACTAGCGGGAGGGGTCTACGAGCAGTACTTC.

This chain links TRBV11-2 with TRBJ2-7; D gene ambiguous. The V and J ends lost 2 bases and 0 bases respectively, with 14 bases between them. The CDR3 spans 16 residues. Germline V gene lookup returns CDR1 SGHAT and CDR2 FQNNGV. The CDR3 sequence: CASSLSLLQSSYEQYF. The CDR3 nucleotides are TGTGCCAGCAGCTTATCGTTGCTTCAAAGCTCCTACGAGCAGTACTTC.

The CDR3 is CASSSLQGAEAFF. The DNA of the CDR3 is TGTGCCAGCAGCTCTCTGCAGGGGGCTGAAGCTTTCTTT. The chain links TRBV7-9 to TRBJ1-1; TRBD1 agrees at 7 bases. Germline CDR1 reads SEHNR; CDR2 reads FQNEAQ (reference sequence). With 4 bases clipped from V and 6 bases from J, the junction kept 5 bases outside the gene matches. The CDR3 sequence is 13 residues long.

The J gene is TRBJ1-4, the V gene TRBV10-3; TRBD1 aligns across 7 bases. The trim removed 2 bases at V and 4 bases at J, leaving 4 bases unmatched. CDR1 is ENHRY, CDR2 SYGVKD, per germline. The CDR3 has 15 amino acids. The CDR3 DNA reads TGTGCCATCAGTGAGACAGGGGATAATAATGAAAAACTGTTTTTT. Translated, it gives CAISETGDNNEKLFF.

This clone counts as medium-sized. The chain uses TRBV4-2 and TRBJ1-1, with a tentative D call TRBD1 (6 bases). The ends were cut back, 4 bases at V and 1 base at J, with 7 bases in the middle. The germline V gene has CDR1 LGHNA and CDR2 YNFKEQ. The CDR3 contains 13 residues. The CDR3 sequence: CASSRGGNTEAFF. CDR3 bases: TGTGCCAGCAGCCGAGGGGGGAACACTGAAGCTTTCTTT.

The chain links TRBV29-1 to TRBJ2-3, with D possibly TRBD2 on 5 matching bases. The ends were cut back, 3 bases at V and 5 bases at J, with 18 bases in the middle. Germline V lookup: CDR1 SQVTM, CDR2 ANQGSEA. There are 15 residues in the CDR3. The CDR3 is CSVDRGLGREDTQYF. The DNA for the CDR3 is TGCAGCGTTGATCGCGGACTGGGTAGGGAAGATACGCAGTATTTT.

The chain links TRBV4-3 to TRBJ1-3; D unclear. The CDR3 covers 17 residues. The germline CDR1 and CDR2 sequences are LGHNA and YSLEER. Deletions cut 1 base from V and 0 bases from J, with 13 bases between. CDR3 sequence (DNA): TGCGCCAGCAGCCAAGGCCTCGCAATTAACTCTGGAAACACCATATATTTT. It translates to CASSQGLAINSGNTIYF.

V usage is TRBV5-1 and J usage is TRBJ1-2; 8 bases are shared with TRBD1. This CDR3 region has 17 residues. Germline-derived CDR1 and CDR2 are SGHRS and YFSETQ. With V trimmed by 3 bases and J by 3 bases, 13 bases remained unmatched. CDR3 sequence (DNA): TGCGCCAGCAGCTCAGGGACAGGACCTGGCTCATACTATGGCTACACCTTC. Translating gives CASSSGTGPGSYYGYTF.

The chain combines TRBV18 with TRBJ1-1; 10 bases align to TRBD1. Trimming removed 0 bases from V and 0 bases from J; junction bases left unmatched: 7. Germline V CDR1 and CDR2: KGHSH, LQKENI. The CDR3 has 18 amino acids. The DNA for the CDR3 is TGTGCCAGCTCACCACCCCCCGGGACAGGGGTAATGAACACTGAAGCTTTCTTT. It specifies CASSPPPGTGVMNTEAFF.

The table lists this clone with a few counts. The V and J genes are TRBV4-2 and TRBJ1-1, with 12 bases aligning to TRBD1. The germline CDR1 and CDR2 sequences are LGHNA and YNFKEQ. The CDR3 has 15 amino acids. Trimming cost V 0 bases and J 11 bases; bases outside gene matches: 7. CDR3 region: CASSQEGTGGREAFF. In DNA, the CDR3 is TGTGCCAGCAGCCAAGAAGGGACAGGGGGCCGCGAGGCTTTCTTT.

The chain recombines TRBV19 with TRBJ1-1; TRBD1 agrees at 9 bases. Losses at the gene ends were 1 base for V and 1 base for J; bases not matched to a gene: 4. The germline V gene encodes CDR1 LNHDA and CDR2 SQIVND (reference sequence). The CDR3 is 16 amino acids. The CDR3 region is CASSIGDRAGNTEAFF. CDR3 coding DNA: TGTGCCAGTAGTATAGGGGACAGGGCCGGGAACACTGAAGCTTTCTTT.

The V call is TRBV28, the J call TRBJ2-2, with TRBD2 matching 8 bases. J gave up 5 bases and V 7 bases, and 12 bases lay outside the gene matches. Germline values: CDR1 MDHEN, CDR2 SYDVKM. There are 16 residues in the CDR3. The CDR3 spells CASIKSGSGSTGELFF. The CDR3 DNA reads as TGTGCCAGCATCAAAAGCGGGAGCGGAAGTACCGGGGAGCTGTTTTTT.

V gene TRBV4-2 combines with J gene TRBJ1-1; D remains unclear. Trimming removed 5 bases from V and 5 bases from J, with 18 bases in between. The CDR3 loop spans 15 amino acids. Per the germline V gene, CDR1 is LGHNA and CDR2 is YNFKEQ. CDR3 sequence (DNA): TGTGCCAGCAGCTTGAGTGACCTACCGAGGACTGAAGCTTTCTTT. Encoded protein: CASSLSDLPRTEAFF.

This clone appeared once. The chain joins TRBV25-1 to TRBJ2-1; 13 nucleotides agree with TRBD2. Germline values: CDR1 MGHDK, CDR2 SYGVNS. CDR3 length: 16 amino acids. Germline trimming cut 0 bases from V and 7 bases from J; bases unmatched to any gene: 3. In DNA form, the CDR3 reads TGTGCCAGCAGTGAATACACGGGACTAGCGGGGAATGAGCAGTTCTTC. It specifies CASSEYTGLAGNEQFF.

The chain joins TRBV27 to TRBJ2-2; no definite D call. Germline V gene sequence: CDR1 MNHEY, CDR2 SMNVEV (reference sequence). V was shortened by 4 bases and J by 1 base, with 16 bases between the two germline ends. This CDR3 contains 17 residues. CDR3 DNA sequence: TGTGCCAGCAGTTCACTTGAATTAGCCTTGAACACCGGGGAGCTGTTTTTT. It codes for CASSSLELALNTGELFF.

The CDR3 spells CASSRRIGGANVLTF. The CDR3 region has the DNA TGTGCCAGCAGCCGTAGAATCGGTGGGGCCAACGTCCTGACTTTC. This chain links TRBV7-2 with TRBJ2-6; no clear D. The CDR3 runs 15 residues. V lost 5 bases and J lost 3, with 11 bases in between. The germline CDR1 and CDR2 sequences are SGHTA and FQGNSA.

This CDR3 is CASSLFTGTSYNEQFF. For the CDR3, the DNA is TGTGCCAGCAGCTTGTTCACAGGGACCAGTTACAATGAGCAGTTCTTC. The rearrangement joins TRBV7-2 to TRBJ2-1; D is possibly TRBD1 (6 bases). The ends were cut back, 3 bases at V and 4 bases at J, with 16 bases in the middle. Germline CDR1 SGHTA, CDR2 FQGNSA. The CDR3 extends over 16 amino acids.

CDR3 nucleotides: TGCGCCAGCAGCATAGCGGGAGTGAGGGAGACCCAGTACTTC. This gives the protein CASSIAGVRETQYF. The chain carries TRBV5-1 and TRBJ2-5; 9 bases line up with TRBD2. The CDR3 extends over 14 amino acids. The V and J ends lost 4 bases and 5 bases, in that order; junction bases with no gene match: 6. Germline-derived CDR1 and CDR2 are SGHRS and YFSETQ. The full variable domain, with the rest looked up from reference TRBV5-1 and TRBJ2-5, is KAGVTQTPRYLIKTRGQQVTLSCSPISGHRSVSWYQQTPGQGLQFLFEYFSETQRNKGNFPGRFSGRQFSNSRSEMNVSTLELGDSALYLCASSIAGVRETQYFGPGTRLLVL.

This clone was seen a handful of times. The chain uses TRBV18 and TRBJ1-1; D is uncertain. V dropped 6 bases and J dropped 0 bases, with 5 bases sitting between them. CDR1 and CDR2 from the germline V gene are KGHSH and LQKENI. CDR3 length: 12 residues. The CDR3 here is CASSGLNTEAFF. In nucleotides, the CDR3 is TGTGCCAGCTCCGGACTGAACACTGAAGCTTTCTTT. Using reference TRBV18 and TRBJ1-1 for the parts outside the CDR3, the full variable domain is NAGVMQNPRHLVRRRGQEARLRCSPMKGHSHVYWYRQLPEEGLKFMVYLQKENIIDESGMPKERFSAEFPKEGPSILRIQQVVRGDSAAYFCASSGLNTEAFFGQGTRLTVV.

This chain links TRBV5-5 with TRBJ1-1; D unresolved. The germline CDR1 and CDR2 sequences are SGHKS and YYEKEE (reference sequence). V was trimmed by 6 bases and J by 1 base, leaving 13 bases between them. This CDR3 spans 14 amino acids. The chain's CDR3 is CASTRPRANTEAFF. CDR3 in DNA: TGTGCCAGCACCCGTCCGCGGGCGAACACTGAAGCTTTCTTT.

The chain couples TRBV5-4 to TRBJ2-7; 9 bases align to TRBD1. J was trimmed by 3 bases and V by 0 bases; bases with no gene match: 7. The CDR3 has 16 residues. CDR1 and CDR2 (germline): SGHNT, YYREEE (reference sequence). CDR3 in amino acids: CASSLETGTGYYEQYF. CDR3 bases: TGTGCCAGCAGCTTGGAGACCGGGACAGGGTACTACGAGCAGTACTTC. The whole variable domain, filled in from reference TRBV5-4 and TRBJ2-7, reads ETGVTQSPTHLIKTRGQQVTLRCSSQSGHNTVSWYQQALGQGPQFIFQYYREEENGRGNFPPRFSGLQFPNYSSELNVNALELDDSALYLCASSLETGTGYYEQYFGPGTRLTVT.

The CDR3 bases are TGTGCCAGCAGTGTTGGGCCTTTGGGCGGGGCTTTCTTT. Translation gives CASSVGPLGGAFF. V usage is TRBV2 and J usage is TRBJ1-1; D uncertain. The V end lost 4 bases, the J end lost 11 bases, and 17 bases lay between the germline ends. Germline lookup yields CDR1 SNHLY and CDR2 FYNNEI. The CDR3 spans 13 residues.

The gene calls are TRBV2 and TRBJ1-2; D unresolved. This CDR3 contains 13 residues. Trimming left V 7 bases short and J 0 bases short, with 9 bases between. CDR1 is SNHLY and CDR2 is FYNNEI in the germline V gene. The CDR3 loop is CASNLVPNYGYTF. CDR3 in DNA: TGTGCCAGCAATCTTGTACCTAACTATGGCTACACCTTC.

V is TRBV5-1 and J is TRBJ2-5; D gene uncertain. CDR3 length: 14 residues. V gave up 0 bases and J gave up 2 bases, with 8 bases separating them. Germline values: CDR1 SGHRS, CDR2 YFSETQ. DNA for the CDR3: TGCGCCAGCAGCTTGGAAGGCAGACAAGAGACCCAGTACTTC. This gives the protein CASSLEGRQETQYF.

The chain employs TRBV7-8 and TRBJ2-3, with D possibly being TRBD2 (5 bases). V lost 6 bases and J 0 bases, leaving 16 bases between the germline ends. The CDR3 totals 16 residues. Germline CDR1 is SGHVS and CDR2 is FQNEAQ. DNA for the CDR3: TGTGCCAGCAGTTCCAGCGGTGTATATAGCACAGATACGCAGTATTTT. Amino acid sequence: CASSSSGVYSTDTQYF.

The chain has TRBV6-4 and TRBJ1-1; TRBD1 matches at 9 bases. Germline-derived CDR1 and CDR2 are MRHNA and SNTAGT. The CDR3 has 13 amino acids. Trimming took 4 bases from V and 6 from J; bases not matched to a gene: 3. The CDR3 protein is CASSADRGAEAFF. Here the CDR3 DNA reads TGTGCCAGCAGTGCGGACAGGGGCGCTGAAGCTTTCTTT.

This clone appeared a few times. The J gene is TRBJ2-5, the V gene TRBV7-2, with D tentatively TRBD1 (8 bases). Germline loops: CDR1 SGHTA, CDR2 FQGNSA. The CDR3 is 14 residues long. Trimming left V 5 bases short and J 7 bases short, with 17 bases between. The CDR3 spells CASSIDRGGGTQYF. CDR3 nucleotides: TGTGCCAGCAGCATAGACAGGGGCGGGGGGACCCAGTACTTC.

The chain joins TRBV7-2 to TRBJ2-7; D is ambiguous. V lost 5 bases to trimming and J lost 2 bases, with 10 bases between them. The CDR3 runs 13 residues. Germline V lookup: CDR1 SGHTA, CDR2 FQGNSA. CDR3 sequence reads: CASSAAETYEQYF. For the CDR3, the DNA is TGTGCCAGCAGCGCGGCGGAGACCTACGAGCAGTACTTC. The variable domain in full, completed from reference TRBV7-2 and TRBJ2-7, reads GAGVSQSPSNKVTEKGKDVELRCDPISGHTALYWYRQSLGQGLEFLIYFQGNSAPDKSGLPSDRFSAERTGGSVSTLTIQRTQQEDSAVYLCASSAAETYEQYFGPGTRLTVT.

The CDR3 coding sequence is TGTGCCAGCAGTATCTCTAATTACCTGAACACTGAAGCTTTCTTT. It yields the protein CASSISNYLNTEAFF. The genes are TRBV27 and TRBJ1-1; D gene uncertain. The ends were cut back, 5 bases at V and 0 bases at J, with 13 bases in the middle. Per germline, CDR1 MNHEY and CDR2 SMNVEV (reference sequence). This CDR3 comprises 15 residues.

The chain joins TRBV2 to TRBJ1-2, with D perhaps matching TRBD1 (5 bases). Germline-derived CDR1 and CDR2 are SNHLY and FYNNEI. V was clipped by 7 bases and J by 8 bases, with 11 bases between them. The length of the CDR3 is 11 residues. The CDR3 spells CASTRGDGYTF. DNA of the CDR3: TGTGCCAGCACCCGAGGGGACGGCTACACCTTC.

V and J are TRBV5-6 and TRBJ2-4, with unresolved D. Germline-derived CDR1 and CDR2 are SGHDT and YYEEEE. This CDR3 is 15 amino acids long. The V end lost 2 bases, the J end lost 1 base, and 10 bases lay between the germline ends. The CDR3 nucleotides are TGTGCCAGCAGCTTCTGGGGTAAGGCCAAAAACATTCAGTACTTC. It yields the protein CASSFWGKAKNIQYF.